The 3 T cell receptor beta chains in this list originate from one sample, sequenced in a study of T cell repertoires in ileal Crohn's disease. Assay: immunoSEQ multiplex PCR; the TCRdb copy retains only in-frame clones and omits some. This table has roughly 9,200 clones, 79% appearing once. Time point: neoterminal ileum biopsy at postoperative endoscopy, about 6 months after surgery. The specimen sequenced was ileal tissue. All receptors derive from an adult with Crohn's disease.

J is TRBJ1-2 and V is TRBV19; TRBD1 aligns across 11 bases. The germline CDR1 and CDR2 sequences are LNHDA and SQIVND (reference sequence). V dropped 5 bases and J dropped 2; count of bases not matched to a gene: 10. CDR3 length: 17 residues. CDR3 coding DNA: TGTGCCAGTAGTGCCGGACCGGGGACAGGGGGAAACTATGGCTACACCTTC. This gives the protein CASSAGPGTGGNYGYTF.

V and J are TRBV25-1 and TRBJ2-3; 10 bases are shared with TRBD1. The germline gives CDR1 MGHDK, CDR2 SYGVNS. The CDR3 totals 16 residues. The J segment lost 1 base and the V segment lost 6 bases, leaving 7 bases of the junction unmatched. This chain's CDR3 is CASSRDRGWGTDTQYF. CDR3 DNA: TGTGCCAGCAGCCGGGACAGGGGTTGGGGCACAGATACGCAGTATTTT.

CDR3 protein: CSVRLAGGDTQYF. CDR3 nucleotide sequence: TGCAGCGTTAGACTAGCGGGAGGAGATACGCAGTATTTT. The rearrangement joins TRBV29-1 to TRBJ2-3; 13 positions match TRBD2. V shed 5 bases and J 5 bases; nucleotides not matched to a gene: 1. Germline V lookup: CDR1 SQVTM, CDR2 ANQGSEA. The CDR3 contains 13 residues.